Below are 31 T cell receptor beta chains sequenced from a single sample in a study of cytomegalovirus exposure and HLA in healthy donors. The PCR had 60 Vbeta and 13 Jbeta primers. Using immunoSEQ multiplex PCR, the repertoire was profiled, and TCRdb retains in-frame clones only, with some absent. This table has approximately 120,000 clones, over 65% appearing once. Sequencing was performed on PBMCs. These receptors were taken from a woman aged 40 to 49 in good health and CMV-seronegative.

The chain has TRBV9 and TRBJ2-7; 9 bases agree with TRBD2. The trim removed 0 bases at V and 5 bases at J, leaving 15 bases unmatched. Germline CDR1 is SGDLS and CDR2 is YYNGEE. This CDR3 spans 18 amino acids. The CDR3 nucleotides read TGTGCCAGCAGCGTAGGAATTGAGGGCGGGAGGGTTTCCCACGAGCAGTACTTC. As protein: CASSVGIEGGRVSHEQYF.

This clone has only a few counts. The DNA of the CDR3 is TGTGCCAGTAGTATGGACATTTGGTATGGCTACACCTTC. Encoded protein: CASSMDIWYGYTF. The chain employs TRBV19 and TRBJ1-2, with D possibly matching TRBD1 (5 bases). This CDR3 has 13 residues. Germline CDR1 is LNHDA and CDR2 is SQIVND (reference sequence). V lost 3 bases to trimming and J lost 5 bases, with 10 bases between them.

The J gene is TRBJ2-3, the V gene TRBV7-9, with 7 nucleotides matching TRBD2. The CDR3 is 18 amino acids. Germline V gene sequence: CDR1 SEHNR, CDR2 FQNEAQ (reference sequence). V was clipped by 4 bases and J by 1 base; unmatched bases: 14. The CDR3 DNA follows: TGTGCCAGCAGCTCTCGAGGGAGGGGAAGGGTGGGCACAGATACGCAGTATTTT. This codes for CASSSRGRGRVGTDTQYF.

A remark on this clone: The identical CDR3 is also encoded by other nucleotide sequences in the sample. V gene TRBV18 combines with J gene TRBJ1-1; D is undetermined. V shed 2 bases and J shed 4 bases, with 11 bases lying between them. This CDR3 contains 14 residues. Germline V gives CDR1 KGHSH, CDR2 LQKENI. This CDR3 reads CASSPTGMGTEAFF. For the CDR3, the DNA is TGTGCCAGCTCACCAACCGGGATGGGCACTGAAGCTTTCTTT.

There are a few counts of this clone. The chain recombines TRBV19 with TRBJ2-7; 10 bases map to TRBD1. With V trimmed by 2 bases and J by 0 bases, 1 base remained unmatched. Germline CDR1 and CDR2: LNHDA and SQIVND (reference sequence). The CDR3 contains 15 residues. CDR3 bases: TGTGCCAGTAGTATACGGACAGGGGGCTCCTACGAGCAGTACTTC. This sequence encodes CASSIRTGGSYEQYF.

The chain links TRBV2 to TRBJ1-3; D not certain. Trimming removed 3 bases from V and 2 bases from J, with 11 bases in between. Germline loops: CDR1 SNHLY, CDR2 FYNNEI. The CDR3 has 15 amino acids. DNA for the CDR3: TGTGCCAGCAGTGACCAGTTTCCCACTGGAAACACCATATATTTT. Translating gives CASSDQFPTGNTIYF.

This clone showed up just a few times. V is TRBV28 and J is TRBJ2-4; 9 nucleotides line up with TRBD2. Germline lookup yields CDR1 MDHEN and CDR2 SYDVKM. With V trimmed by 7 bases and J by 9 bases, 13 bases remained unmatched. CDR3 length equals 15 residues. CDR3 sequence: CASKTSGLDIGIQYF. CDR3 DNA: TGTGCCAGCAAAACTAGCGGGTTAGATATCGGCATTCAGTACTTC.

The CDR3 reads CASSARQGASGYTF. In DNA form, the CDR3 reads TGTGCCAGCAGTGCCCGACAGGGGGCGAGTGGCTACACCTTC. The chain links TRBV6-4 to TRBJ1-2, with 10 nucleotides matching TRBD1. V was clipped by 4 bases and J by 7 bases; unmatched bases: 6. CDR3 length: 14 amino acids. CDR1 MRHNA and CDR2 SNTAGT come from the germline V gene.

Worth noting for this clone: Other nucleotide sequences from this sample produce the same CDR3. This sequence joins TRBV15 and TRBJ2-7; weak D call: TRBD2 (5 bases). Germline CDR1 LNHNV, CDR2 YYDKDF (reference sequence). The CDR3 totals 15 residues. Trimming cost V 2 bases and J 0 bases, with 11 bases left between them. CDR3 region: CATSRNPEVSYEQYF. The DNA of the CDR3 is TGTGCCACCAGCAGAAACCCGGAGGTCTCCTACGAGCAGTACTTC.

The chain uses TRBV28 and TRBJ2-5; D is ambiguous. Germline CDR1 reads MDHEN; CDR2 reads SYDVKM. The CDR3 consists of 13 residues. Trimming cost V 6 bases and J 4 bases, with 12 bases left between them. The CDR3 here is CASSRTGLETQYF. Here the CDR3 DNA reads TGTGCCAGCAGCCGAACGGGTTTAGAGACCCAGTACTTC.

V gene TRBV10-3 combines with J gene TRBJ2-3, with D tentatively TRBD2 (6 bases). Germline-derived CDR1 and CDR2 are ENHRY and SYGVKD. This CDR3 spans 17 amino acids. V lost 2 bases to trimming and J lost 8 bases, with 23 bases between them. CDR3 sequence (DNA): TGTGCCATCAGTGAGACCCGCTCCGGCGGGGTTTCGGCTACGCAGTATTTT. Amino acids: CAISETRSGGVSATQYF.

The J gene is TRBJ2-3, the V gene TRBV5-1; perhaps TRBD1 as D (6 bases). V lost 0 bases, J lost 7 bases, and 12 bases lay in between. Germline CDR1 reads SGHRS; CDR2 reads YFSETQ. The CDR3 runs to 14 residues. In nucleotides, the CDR3 is TGCGCCAGCAGCTTGGGGACAGTTCTTAATACGCAGTATTTT. Protein product: CASSLGTVLNTQYF.

V and J are TRBV11-1 and TRBJ2-3; TRBD2 is a possible D gene (6 bases). V lost 5 bases to trimming and J lost 2 bases, with 14 bases between them. The CDR3 is 15 residues long. Germline values: CDR1 SGHAT, CDR2 FQDESV (reference sequence). The CDR3 reads CASSAWDSLTDTQYF. The CDR3 DNA follows: TGTGCCAGCAGCGCATGGGACTCCCTCACAGATACGCAGTATTTT.

The chain links TRBV4-1 to TRBJ2-5, with 12 bases aligning to TRBD2. The CDR3 is made up of 14 amino acids. The V and J ends lost 5 bases and 9 bases, in that order; junction bases with no gene match: 7. Per germline, CDR1 MGHRA and CDR2 YSYEKL. CDR3 sequence (DNA): TGCGCCAGCAGCAGACTAGCGGGAGATGACGCCCAGTACTTC. This gives the protein CASSRLAGDDAQYF.

The V call is TRBV11-2, the J call TRBJ2-7, with 7 positions matching TRBD2. The CDR3 totals 16 residues. CDR1 and CDR2 (germline): SGHAT, FQNNGV. Unmatched junction bases numbered 11, after V lost 1 base and J lost 5 bases. The CDR3 coding sequence is TGTGCCAGCAGCTTAGCCTCCCTGGGGAGGGCCAACGAGCAGTACTTC. Protein sequence: CASSLASLGRANEQYF.

This sequence joins TRBV28 and TRBJ1-4, with D maybe TRBD1 (5 bases). Germline V gene lookup returns CDR1 MDHEN and CDR2 SYDVKM. The CDR3 spans 12 residues. Trimming took 5 bases from V and 9 from J, leaving 10 bases between them. The chain's CDR3 is CASSQGFKKLFF. CDR3 sequence (DNA): TGTGCCAGCAGTCAGGGTTTTAAAAAACTGTTTTTT.

J is TRBJ1-5 and V is TRBV2; 7 positions match TRBD1. CDR1 is SNHLY and CDR2 is FYNNEI in the germline V gene. This CDR3 is 15 amino acids long. The J segment lost 1 base and the V segment lost 6 bases, leaving 6 bases of the junction unmatched. As DNA, the CDR3 is TGTGCCAGCAGGGCCACAGGGGAAAGCAATCAGCCCCAGCATTTT. Residues: CASRATGESNQPQHF.

The rearrangement uses TRBV2 and TRBJ1-1; TRBD1 might be the D (5 bases). V was pared by 7 bases and J by 1 base, with 10 bases between. The CDR3 runs 13 residues. Germline assignment: CDR1 SNHLY and CDR2 FYNNEI. The CDR3 loop reads CASKGLRNTEAFF. The DNA of the CDR3 is TGTGCCAGCAAGGGGCTTCGGAACACTGAAGCTTTCTTT.

J is TRBJ2-3 and V is TRBV12-5, with a possible D match to TRBD2 (5 bases). With 1 base removed from V and 2 bases from J, the gap between germline ends came to 13 bases. This CDR3 has 16 residues. Germline CDR1 is LGHNT and CDR2 is FRNRAP. CDR3 nucleotides: TGTGCTAGTGGTTTGGCCAAGTCGGGGTACACAGATACGCAGTATTTT. This translates into CASGLAKSGYTDTQYF.

The V gene is TRBV15, the J gene TRBJ1-1; D call uncertain. The germline V gene encodes CDR1 LNHNV and CDR2 YYDKDF (reference sequence). The germline V and J ends were trimmed by 5 bases and 6 bases, with 13 bases remaining between them. The CDR3 totals 13 residues. The CDR3 spells CATSRLGVAEAFF. The CDR3 bases are TGTGCCACCAGCCGGCTCGGGGTCGCTGAAGCTTTCTTT.

V is TRBV27 and J is TRBJ1-1, with 8 bases aligning to TRBD1. The germline V gene has CDR1 MNHEY and CDR2 SMNVEV (reference sequence). V lost 5 bases, J lost 1 base, and 6 bases stayed unmatched. This CDR3 is 15 amino acids long. CDR3: CASSPGTGSNTEAFF. CDR3 nucleotide sequence: TGTGCCAGCAGTCCCGGGACAGGATCGAACACTGAAGCTTTCTTT.

The chain employs TRBV12-2 and TRBJ2-7; the D call TRBD2 from the table was never checked on the DNA. TRBV12-2 is shown as a pseudogene. The CDR3 length is 21 residues. As DNA, the CDR3 is TGTGCAAGTCGCTCCCTGCAAGTCAGACGGCCCAGGACTAGCGGGAGATACGAGCAGTACTTC. As protein: CASRSLQVRRPRTSGRYEQYF.

This chain uses TRBV7-2 with TRBJ2-2, with TRBD1 identical over 7 bases. Germline trimming cut 3 bases from V and 1 base from J; bases unmatched to any gene: 2. CDR1 and CDR2 (germline): SGHTA, FQGNSA. The CDR3 spans 15 residues. This chain's CDR3 is CASSFAGGNTGELFF. Here the CDR3 DNA reads TGTGCCAGCAGCTTCGCAGGGGGGAACACCGGGGAGCTGTTTTTT.

The table lists this clone with a few counts. The chain combines TRBV19 with TRBJ2-1; 11 bases are a match to TRBD2. CDR1 is LNHDA, CDR2 SQIVND, per germline (reference sequence). This CDR3 spans 16 amino acids. V shed 5 bases and J 3 bases; nucleotides not matched to a gene: 6. The CDR3 bases are TGTGCCAGTAGTGTCCGGGGACTAGCGGACTACAATGAGCAGTTCTTC. Translating it yields CASSVRGLADYNEQFF.

This clone was seen once. This sequence joins TRBV19 and TRBJ2-3; 9 bases match TRBD2. Per the germline V gene, CDR1 is LNHDA and CDR2 is SQIVND (reference sequence). The trim removed 3 bases at V and 8 bases at J, leaving 12 bases unmatched. This CDR3 comprises 16 residues. The CDR3 reads CASSISLREGRVTQYF. The CDR3 bases are TGTGCCAGTAGTATTTCTTTGCGGGAGGGTCGTGTTACGCAGTATTTT.

The chain links TRBV7-9 to TRBJ2-7, with D possibly matching TRBD1 (6 bases). Germline loops: CDR1 SEHNR, CDR2 FQNEAQ (reference sequence). This CDR3 is 14 amino acids long. The V and J ends lost 3 bases and 2 bases respectively, with 11 bases between them. The CDR3 is CASSFGTSTYEQYF. The CDR3 DNA is TGTGCCAGCAGCTTTGGGACATCAACCTACGAGCAGTACTTC.

V usage is TRBV10-3 and J usage is TRBJ2-2; tentatively, D is TRBD2 (6 bases). V was pared by 0 bases and J by 4 bases, with 9 bases between. This CDR3 comprises 15 residues. CDR1 and CDR2 from the germline V gene are ENHRY and SYGVKD. The CDR3 sequence: CAISESSGLTGELFF. In DNA, the CDR3 is TGTGCCATCAGTGAGTCGTCGGGACTCACCGGGGAGCTGTTTTTT.

The rearrangement links TRBV27 to TRBJ2-3; 9 bases align to TRBD1. CDR3 length: 15 amino acids. Trimming took 4 bases from V and 3 from J; bases not matched to a gene: 5. Per the germline V gene, CDR1 is MNHEY and CDR2 is SMNVEV (reference sequence). The CDR3, as DNA: TGTGCCAGCAGTTCGGGACAGGGCCCAACAGATACGCAGTATTTT. Its translation: CASSSGQGPTDTQYF.

V usage is TRBV19 and J usage is TRBJ2-7; 7 bases are shared with TRBD1. The junction had 13 bases not matched to a gene; V was cut back by 6 bases and J by 5 bases. This CDR3 is built from 15 residues. Germline V gene data show CDR1 as LNHDA and CDR2 as SQIVND (reference sequence). The CDR3, as DNA: TGTGCCAGTAGGACGCCACAGGGGAAATCGGACGAGCAGTACTTC. This translates into CASRTPQGKSDEQYF.

This clone was observed a handful of times. CDR3 loop: CASSLVQTQETQYF. In DNA form, the CDR3 reads TGTGCCAGCAGCTTGGTACAGACCCAAGAGACCCAGTACTTC. The rearrangement links TRBV5-6 to TRBJ2-5; D unresolved. In germline, CDR1 is SGHDT, CDR2 YYEEEE. This CDR3 region has 14 residues. With 0 bases removed from V and 1 base from J, the gap between germline ends came to 7 bases.

This clone was observed a single time. The chain uses TRBV5-6 and TRBJ2-1; no clear D gene. The CDR3 covers 16 residues. Germline values: CDR1 SGHDT, CDR2 YYEEEE. Trimming shortened V by 0 bases and J by 0 bases, and 10 bases separated the two germline ends. The CDR3 bases are TGTGCCAGCAGCTTGGACGTCTTGAGCTCCTACAATGAGCAGTTCTTC. Its protein product is CASSLDVLSSYNEQFF.